The source of this TCR beta chain is a study of CD8+ T cells in alopecia areata. The overall study: Dosing spanned 6 to 18 months on tofacitinib, then 6 months off drug. Study-level results: Sequencing of scalp samples also includes resident alphabeta T cells from normal skin.

Once RNA had been extracted, it was reverse transcribed into cDNA to act as the sequencing template. Here immunoSEQ multiplex PCR was the method, and the copy in TCRdb shows in-frame clones only, minus some. The repertoire consists of 200,000 to 250,000 clones, with roughly 64% occurring once and the leading ten covering 4.2%. On this clone itself: No antigen is known for it.

The CDR3 spans 15 residues. The germline V gene encodes CDR1 MNHEY and CDR2 SVGAGI. V was shortened by 0 bases and J by 4 bases, with 12 bases between the two germline ends. Sample treatment: oral pan-JAK inhibitor, 5-10 mg twice daily. Samples from alopecia areata patients were lesional scalp punch biopsies and peripheral blood. The material sequenced was CD4+ T cells sorted from blood, taken at week 4, from a patient treated with tofacitinib. This TCR came from a human donor with alopecia areata. This chain links TRBV6-5 with TRBJ1-2; D may be TRBD1 (6 bases). The CDR3 nucleotides read TGTGCCAGCAGTTACTCGCAGGGGCACCCCTATGGCTACACCTTC. This translates into CASSYSQGHPYGYTF.